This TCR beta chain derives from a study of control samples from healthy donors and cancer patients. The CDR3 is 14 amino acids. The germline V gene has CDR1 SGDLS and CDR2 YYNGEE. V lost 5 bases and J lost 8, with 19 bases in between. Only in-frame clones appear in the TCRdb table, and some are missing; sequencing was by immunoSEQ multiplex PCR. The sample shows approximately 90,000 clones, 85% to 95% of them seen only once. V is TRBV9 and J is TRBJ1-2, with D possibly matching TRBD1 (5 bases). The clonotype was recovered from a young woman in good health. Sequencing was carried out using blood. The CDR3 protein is CASRPGDSVGGYTF. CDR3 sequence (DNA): TGTGCCAGCAGGCCCGGAGACAGCGTAGGGGGCTACACCTTC.